One and the same sample provided the 23 T cell receptor beta chains below, sequenced in a study of beta chain features in type 1 diabetes. Findings and limits, study-wide: Researchers report that Type 1 diabetes patients had moderately but significantly shorter TCRB CDR3s across all four CD4+ subsets.

The authors reverse transcribed all of the isolated RNA, so sequencing captured expressed TCRB transcripts. Data came from immunoSEQ multiplex PCR; TCRdb stores just in-frame clones and leaves some out. This table has 600,000 to 700,000 clones, 13% appearing once. No antigen has been assigned to these receptors. Sequencing was performed on naive CD4+ T cells from blood. The receptors were gathered from a man younger than 30 with type 1 diabetes.

This clone was observed a few times. V usage is TRBV4-1 and J usage is TRBJ1-5; 7 nucleotides match TRBD1. V gave up 3 bases and J gave up 10 bases; unmatched junction bases: 9. Germline loops: CDR1 MGHRA, CDR2 YSYEKL. This CDR3 region has 14 residues. The CDR3 reads CASSQGQTIVPQHF. CDR3 coding DNA: TGCGCCAGCAGCCAGGGACAGACGATCGTACCCCAGCATTTT.

This clone appeared a few times. The chain combines TRBV7-9 with TRBJ2-7, with D possibly matching TRBD1 (5 bases). V was shortened by 2 bases and J by 3 bases, with 17 bases between the two germline ends. This CDR3 contains 16 residues. Germline CDR1 SEHNR, CDR2 FQNEAQ (reference sequence). The CDR3 coding sequence is TGTGCCAGCAGCTTAAACGCCGGGCTTAGGGGCTACGAGCAGTACTTC. Encoded protein: CASSLNAGLRGYEQYF. The full variable domain, in which reference TRBV7-9 and TRBJ2-7 provide the parts outside the CDR3, is DTGVSQNPRHKITKRGQNVTFRCDPISEHNRLYWYRQTLGQGPEFLTYFQNEAQLEKSRLLSDRFSAERPKGSFSTLEIQRTEQGDSAMYLCASSLNAGLRGYEQYFGPGTRLTVT.

The chain carries TRBV6-6 and TRBJ2-2; TRBD1 aligns across 8 bases. This CDR3 has 15 residues. V trimming: 2 bases; J trimming: 5 bases; junction bases outside the gene matches: 4. Germline CDR1 reads MNHNY; CDR2 reads SVGAGI (reference sequence). The DNA for the CDR3 is TGTGCCAGCAGTTACGGACAGGGTTGGACCGGGGAGCTGTTTTTT. Its translation is CASSYGQGWTGELFF.

Comment on this clone: A read error may produce the germline difference seen at one junction end. The chain couples TRBV7-7 to TRBJ2-5; D is perhaps TRBD1 or TRBD2 (5 bases each). The CDR3 length is 14 residues. CDR1 and CDR2 from the germline V gene are SSHAT and FNYEAQ (reference sequence). The CDR3 reads CASSPGTNQETQYF. The CDR3 nucleotides are TGTGCTAGCAGCCCGGGGACGAACCAAGAGACCCAGTACTTC.

V usage is TRBV7-2 and J usage is TRBJ2-7; the D gene is possibly TRBD1 (6 bases). V was shortened by 2 bases and J by 4 bases, with 15 bases between the two germline ends. Germline V gives CDR1 SGHTA, CDR2 FQGNSA. The CDR3 spans 15 residues. The CDR3 region has the DNA TGTGCCAGCAGCTTATCAGGGGACATTTTTTACGAGCAGTACTTC. Its protein is CASSLSGDIFYEQYF. The full variable domain, completed using reference TRBV7-2 and TRBJ2-7, is GAGVSQSPSNKVTEKGKDVELRCDPISGHTALYWYRQSLGQGLEFLIYFQGNSAPDKSGLPSDRFSAERTGGSVSTLTIQRTQQEDSAVYLCASSLSGDIFYEQYFGPGTRLTVT.

This clone showed up just a few times. Mismatch with germline at one junction end may stem from a read error. V gene TRBV20-1 combines with J gene TRBJ2-7, with D perhaps TRBD1 or TRBD2 (6 bases each). Germline V gene sequence: CDR1 DFQATT, CDR2 SNEGSKA (reference sequence). The CDR3 has 11 amino acids. CDR3 region: CSARVHGGPDF. The DNA of the CDR3 is TGCAGTGCTAGAGTCCATGGGGGGCCCGACTTC.

This clone was seen more than once but under ten times. Written as DNA, the CDR3 is TGTGCCAGCAGCTTGGCCGGCGGGGGGGTGGAGACCCAGTACTTC. Amino acids: CASSLAGGGVETQYF. This chain links TRBV5-4 with TRBJ2-5; 9 positions agree with TRBD2. Germline V gives CDR1 SGHNT, CDR2 YYREEE (reference sequence). This CDR3 region has 15 residues. V shed 0 bases, J shed 5 bases, and the junction held 5 bases outside the gene matches.

The chain uses TRBV18 and TRBJ2-3, with 8 bases that match TRBD1. Germline-derived CDR1 and CDR2 are KGHSH and LQKENI. V trimming: 8 bases; J trimming: 5 bases; junction bases outside the gene matches: 9. The CDR3 totals 14 residues. The CDR3 DNA sequence: TGTGCCAGCCAATCGACAGGGGCGCAAGATACGCAGTATTTT. It codes for CASQSTGAQDTQYF.

This chain links TRBV7-3 with TRBJ2-1; 10 nucleotides align to TRBD2. Germline-derived CDR1 and CDR2 are SGHTA and FQGTGA. V gave up 4 bases and J gave up 9 bases; unmatched junction bases: 9. This CDR3 has 15 residues. The DNA of the CDR3 is TGTGCCAGCAGCTGGGCTAGCGGGGGCTCCCTTGAGCAGTTCTTC. It yields the protein CASSWASGGSLEQFF.

This clone showed up just a few times. The chain employs TRBV29-1 and TRBJ1-3; 10 bases fit TRBD1. The CDR3 totals 14 residues. Germline V gene data show CDR1 as SQVTM and CDR2 as ANQGSEA. Trimming at V came to 4 bases and at J to 0 bases, leaving 0 bases not matched to a gene. The CDR3 protein is CSVGTGGSGNTIYF. CDR3 coding DNA: TGCAGCGTTGGGACAGGGGGCTCTGGAAACACCATATATTTT. The full variable domain, with the rest looked up from reference TRBV29-1 and TRBJ1-3, is SAVISQKPSRDICQRGTSLTIQCQVDSQVTMMFWYRQQPGQSLTLIATANQGSEATYESGFVIDKFPISRPNLTFSTLTVSNMSPEDSSIYLCSVGTGGSGNTIYFGEGSWLTVV.

This clone came up a few times. J is TRBJ2-3 and V is TRBV6-5, with a weak D call TRBD1 (5 bases). Trimming pared 6 bases from V and 5 bases from J, leaving 15 bases between. This CDR3 comprises 14 residues. The germline CDR1 and CDR2 sequences are MNHEY and SVGAGI. CDR3 in amino acids: CASRPMGTGDTQYF. The CDR3 bases are TGTGCCAGCAGGCCTATGGGAACAGGAGATACGCAGTATTTT.

This clone has more than one count but fewer than ten. The CDR3: CASSSGLKYNEQFF. The DNA of the CDR3 is TGCGCCAGCAGCTCCGGACTAAAATACAATGAGCAGTTCTTC. This chain links TRBV5-1 with TRBJ2-1, with a weak D call TRBD2 (6 bases). The CDR3 totals 14 residues. The V gene's germline CDR1 is SGHRS and CDR2 YFSETQ. The ends were cut back, 3 bases at V and 4 bases at J, with 11 bases in the middle. The whole variable domain, filled in from reference TRBV5-1 and TRBJ2-1, reads KAGVTQTPRYLIKTRGQQVTLSCSPISGHRSVSWYQQTPGQGLQFLFEYFSETQRNKGNFPGRFSGRQFSNSRSEMNVSTLELGDSALYLCASSSGLKYNEQFFGPGTRLTVL.

This clone was seen only a few times. The J gene is TRBJ2-1, the V gene TRBV5-1; 7 bases are shared with TRBD2. This CDR3 contains 15 residues. Germline trimming cut 5 bases from V and 2 bases from J; bases unmatched to any gene: 7. The germline CDR1 and CDR2 sequences are SGHRS and YFSETQ. The CDR3 sequence: CASSPQAGTYNEQFF. The CDR3 DNA is TGCGCCAGCAGTCCCCAAGCGGGGACCTACAATGAGCAGTTCTTC.

CDR3 coding DNA: TGCGCCAGCAGCTTGGAACAGCGCCAAGAGACCCAGTACTTC. Translation gives CASSLEQRQETQYF. The chain links TRBV5-1 to TRBJ2-5; D unclear. Germline assignment: CDR1 SGHRS and CDR2 YFSETQ. This CDR3 contains 14 residues. V gave up 0 bases and J gave up 1 base, with 7 bases separating them.

This clone has a handful of counts. The chain uses TRBV11-2 and TRBJ2-5; TRBD1 matches at 8 bases. The V gene end was trimmed by 1 base and the J gene end by 5 bases; junction bases not matched to a gene: 15. This CDR3 contains 18 residues. Germline CDR1 is SGHAT and CDR2 is FQNNGV. CDR3 sequence: CASSLGYNTQGAGETQYF. For the CDR3, the DNA is TGTGCCAGCAGCTTAGGGTATAACACCCAGGGGGCCGGGGAGACCCAGTACTTC.

This clone turned up a few times. The chain employs TRBV2 and TRBJ1-2; D call uncertain. The CDR3 contains 12 residues. CDR1 and CDR2 from the germline V gene are SNHLY and FYNNEI. The V gene lost 1 base and the J gene lost 4 bases, with 4 bases spanning the gap. For the CDR3, the DNA is TGTGCCAGCAGTGAAGTCCCCTATGGCTACACCTTC. Amino acid sequence: CASSEVPYGYTF.

The chain joins TRBV5-1 to TRBJ2-7; maybe TRBD1 (7 bases). V shed 4 bases and J shed 2 bases, with 13 bases lying between them. CDR1 and CDR2 (germline): SGHRS, YFSETQ. This CDR3 comprises 14 residues. This CDR3 reads CASSGTAGTYEQYF. CDR3 sequence (DNA): TGCGCCAGCAGCGGGACAGCGGGCACCTACGAGCAGTACTTC.

The genes are TRBV30 and TRBJ1-2, with 7 nucleotides matching TRBD1. V was pared by 2 bases and J by 0 bases, with 6 bases of the junction left unmatched. CDR1 is GTSNPN, CDR2 SVGIG, per germline (reference sequence). The CDR3 extends over 15 amino acids. The CDR3, as DNA: TGTGCCTGGAGTACTCATCAGGGGGCTAACTATGGCTACACCTTC. Protein: CAWSTHQGANYGYTF.

The chain joins TRBV25-1 to TRBJ1-5; D remains unclear. The CDR3 has 12 amino acids. Trimming stripped 3 bases from V and 9 bases from J, with 9 bases between. In germline, CDR1 is MGHDK, CDR2 SYGVNS. The DNA for the CDR3 is TGTGCCAGCAGTGACGAACGCACGCCCCAGCATTTT. It translates to CASSDERTPQHF. The whole variable domain, filled in from reference TRBV25-1 and TRBJ1-5, reads EADIYQTPRYLVIGTGKKITLECSQTMGHDKMYWYQQDPGMELHLIHYSYGVNSTEKGDLSSESTVSRIRTEHFPLTLESARPSHTSQYLCASSDERTPQHFGDGTRLSIL.

The rearrangement joins TRBV5-4 to TRBJ2-1; no clear D. The germline V and J ends were trimmed by 4 bases and 6 bases, with 11 bases remaining between them. CDR1 is SGHNT, CDR2 YYREEE, per germline (reference sequence). This CDR3 spans 13 amino acids. CDR3 coding DNA: TGTGCCAGCAGCCTTATTAGTGGCAATGAGCAGTTCTTC. Translating gives CASSLISGNEQFF.

This clone was picked up a small number of times. The V gene is TRBV10-2, the J gene TRBJ1-2; D is possibly TRBD1 (6 bases). Germline CDR1 and CDR2: WSHSY and SAAADI. This CDR3 is 14 amino acids long. The V end lost 7 bases, the J end lost 0 bases, and 12 bases lay between the germline ends. CDR3 sequence (DNA): TGCGCCAGCACTTCGGACAGAACTAACTATGGCTACACCTTC. As protein: CASTSDRTNYGYTF.

In this sample, this clone turned up a few times. The rearrangement links TRBV29-1 to TRBJ1-2; no firm D call. This CDR3 has 12 residues. Germline V gene sequence: CDR1 SQVTM, CDR2 ANQGSEA. V shed 7 bases and J shed 0 bases, with 9 bases lying between them. CDR3 in amino acids: CSARLANYGYTF. In DNA, the CDR3 is TGCAGCGCCAGGCTCGCTAACTATGGCTACACCTTC.

This clone was seen more than once but under ten times. The identical CDR3 is also encoded by other nucleotide sequences in the sample. J is TRBJ2-7 and V is TRBV28, with a tentative D call TRBD1 (6 bases). The V gene's germline CDR1 is MDHEN and CDR2 SYDVKM. This CDR3 contains 13 residues. Trimming shortened V by 6 bases and J by 3 bases, and 12 bases separated the two germline ends. CDR3 nucleotide sequence: TGTGCCAGCAGCCCGGGACAACTCTACGAGCAGTACTTC. Its translation: CASSPGQLYEQYF. The entire variable domain, with the rest obtained from reference TRBV28 and TRBJ2-7, is as follows: DVKVTQSSRYLVKRTGEKVFLECVQDMDHENMFWYRQDPGLGLRLIYFSYDVKMKEKGDIPEGYSVSREKKERFSLILESASTNQTSMYLCASSPGQLYEQYFGPGTRLTVT.